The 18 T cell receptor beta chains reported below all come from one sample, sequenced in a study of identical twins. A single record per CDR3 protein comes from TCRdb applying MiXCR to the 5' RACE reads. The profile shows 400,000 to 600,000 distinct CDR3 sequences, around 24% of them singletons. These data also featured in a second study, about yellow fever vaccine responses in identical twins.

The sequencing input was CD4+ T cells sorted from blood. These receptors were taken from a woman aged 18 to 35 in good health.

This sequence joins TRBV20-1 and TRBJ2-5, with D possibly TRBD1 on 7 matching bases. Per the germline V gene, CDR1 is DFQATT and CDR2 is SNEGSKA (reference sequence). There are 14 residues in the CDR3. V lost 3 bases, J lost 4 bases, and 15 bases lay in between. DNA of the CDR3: TGCAGTGCTAGGCTCCAGGGGGGCGGAGAGACCCAGTACTTC. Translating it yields CSARLQGGGETQYF.

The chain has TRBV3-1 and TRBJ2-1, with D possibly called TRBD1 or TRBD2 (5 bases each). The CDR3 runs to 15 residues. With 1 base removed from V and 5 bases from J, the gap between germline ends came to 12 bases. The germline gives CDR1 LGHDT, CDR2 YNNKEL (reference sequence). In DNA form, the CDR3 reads TGTGCCAGCAGCCAAGGGGGACCGTTCAACAATGAGCAGTTCTTC. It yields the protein CASSQGGPFNNEQFF.

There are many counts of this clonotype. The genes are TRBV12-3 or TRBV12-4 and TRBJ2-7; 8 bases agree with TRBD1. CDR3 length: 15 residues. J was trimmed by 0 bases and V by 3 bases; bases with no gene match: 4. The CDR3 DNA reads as TGTGCCAGCAGTTTCCTACAGGGGGGCTCCTACGAGCAGTACGTC. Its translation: CASSFLQGGSYEQYV.

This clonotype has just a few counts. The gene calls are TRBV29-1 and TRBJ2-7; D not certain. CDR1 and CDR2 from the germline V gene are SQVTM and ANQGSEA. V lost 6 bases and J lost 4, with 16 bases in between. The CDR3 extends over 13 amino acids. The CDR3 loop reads CSVPRTEPYEQYF. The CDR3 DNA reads TGCAGCGTCCCCCGGACGGAACCGTACGAGCAGTACTTC.

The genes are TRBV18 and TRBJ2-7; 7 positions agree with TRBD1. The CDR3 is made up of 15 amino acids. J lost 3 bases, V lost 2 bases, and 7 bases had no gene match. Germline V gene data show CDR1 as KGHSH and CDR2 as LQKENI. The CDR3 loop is CASSPNPAGGYEQYF. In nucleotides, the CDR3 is TGTGCCAGCTCACCAAATCCGGCAGGGGGCTACGAGCAGTACTTC.

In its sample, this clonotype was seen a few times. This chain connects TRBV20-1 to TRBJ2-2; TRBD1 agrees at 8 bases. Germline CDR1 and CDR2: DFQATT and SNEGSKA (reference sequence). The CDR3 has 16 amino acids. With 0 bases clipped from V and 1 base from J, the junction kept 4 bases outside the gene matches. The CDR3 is CSARDAGTGNTGELFF. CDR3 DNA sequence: TGCAGTGCTAGAGATGCGGGGACAGGGAACACCGGGGAGCTGTTTTTT.

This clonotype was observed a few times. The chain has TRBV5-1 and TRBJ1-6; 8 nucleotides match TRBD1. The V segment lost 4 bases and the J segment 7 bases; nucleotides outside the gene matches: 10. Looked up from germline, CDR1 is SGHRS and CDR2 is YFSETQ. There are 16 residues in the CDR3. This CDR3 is CASSPDRVSRNSPLHF. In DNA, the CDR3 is TGCGCCAGCAGCCCGGACAGGGTGTCGCGGAATTCACCCCTCCACTTT.

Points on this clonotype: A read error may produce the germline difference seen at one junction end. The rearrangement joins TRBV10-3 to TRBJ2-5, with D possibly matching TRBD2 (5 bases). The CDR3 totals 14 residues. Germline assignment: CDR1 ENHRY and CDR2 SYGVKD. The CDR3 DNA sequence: TGTGCCATCAGTGAGTCGGCGGGTAAAGACACCCAGTACTTC. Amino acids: CAISESAGKDTQYF.

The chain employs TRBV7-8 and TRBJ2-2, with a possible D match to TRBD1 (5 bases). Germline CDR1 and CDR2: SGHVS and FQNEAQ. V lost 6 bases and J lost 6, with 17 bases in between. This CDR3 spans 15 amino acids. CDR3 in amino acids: CASSRGMTVSGELFF. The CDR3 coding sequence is TGTGCCAGCAGTAGGGGAATGACAGTTTCCGGGGAGCTGTTTTTT.

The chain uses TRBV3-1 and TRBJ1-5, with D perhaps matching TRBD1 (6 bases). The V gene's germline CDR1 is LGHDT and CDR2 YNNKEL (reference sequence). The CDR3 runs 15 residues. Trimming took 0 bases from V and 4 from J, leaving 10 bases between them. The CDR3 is CASSQDTTGNQPQHF. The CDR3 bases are TGTGCCAGCAGCCAAGATACAACAGGGAATCAGCCCCAGCATTTT.

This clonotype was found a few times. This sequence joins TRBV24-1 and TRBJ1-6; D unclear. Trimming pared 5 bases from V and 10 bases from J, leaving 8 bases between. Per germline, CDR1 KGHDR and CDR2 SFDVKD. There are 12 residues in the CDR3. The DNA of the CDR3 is TGTGCCACCAGTGTTACGGGATCACCCCTCCACTTT. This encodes CATSVTGSPLHF.

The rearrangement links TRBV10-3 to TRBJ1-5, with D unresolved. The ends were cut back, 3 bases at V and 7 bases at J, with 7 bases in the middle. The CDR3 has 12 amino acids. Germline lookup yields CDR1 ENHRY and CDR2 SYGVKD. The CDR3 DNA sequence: TGTGCCATCAGTGATAGTGGACAGCCCCAGCATTTT. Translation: CAISDSGQPQHF.

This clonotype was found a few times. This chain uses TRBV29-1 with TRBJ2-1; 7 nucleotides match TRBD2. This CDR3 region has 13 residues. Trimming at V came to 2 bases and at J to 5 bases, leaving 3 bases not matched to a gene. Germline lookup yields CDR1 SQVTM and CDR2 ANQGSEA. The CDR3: CSVESRENNEQFF. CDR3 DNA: TGCAGCGTTGAATCGCGGGAGAACAATGAGCAGTTCTTC.

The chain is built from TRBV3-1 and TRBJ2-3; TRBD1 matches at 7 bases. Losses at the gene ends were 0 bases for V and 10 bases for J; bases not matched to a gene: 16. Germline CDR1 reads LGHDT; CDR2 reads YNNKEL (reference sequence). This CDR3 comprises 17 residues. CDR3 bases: TGTGCCAGCAGCCAAGAGGCGACAGGGCTCAAGGCCCTGTCGCAGTATTTT. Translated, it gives CASSQEATGLKALSQYF.

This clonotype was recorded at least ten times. The CDR3 here is CASSLVGEQFF. The CDR3 DNA reads TGTGCCAGCAGTTTAGTAGGGGAGCAGTTCTTC. This chain connects TRBV12-3 or TRBV12-4 to TRBJ2-1; D not resolved. The CDR3 consists of 11 residues. The V end was cut by 1 base, the J end by 10 bases, with 5 bases between.

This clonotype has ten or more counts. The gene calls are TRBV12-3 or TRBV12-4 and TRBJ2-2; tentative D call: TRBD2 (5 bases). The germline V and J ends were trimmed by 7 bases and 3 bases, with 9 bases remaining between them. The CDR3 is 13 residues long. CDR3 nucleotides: TGTGCCAGCAATTTGGGAGACACCGGGGAGCTGTTTTTT. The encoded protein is CASNLGDTGELFF.

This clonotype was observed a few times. CDR3 sequence: CSVHLRDRGRNEQFF. The CDR3 nucleotides are TGCAGCGTCCACCTCCGGGACAGGGGGCGTAATGAGCAGTTCTTC. The V and J genes are TRBV29-1 and TRBJ2-1; 12 bases are a match to TRBD1. The CDR3 runs to 15 residues. Germline values: CDR1 SQVTM, CDR2 ANQGSEA. The V gene end was trimmed by 6 bases and the J gene end by 7 bases; junction bases not matched to a gene: 10.

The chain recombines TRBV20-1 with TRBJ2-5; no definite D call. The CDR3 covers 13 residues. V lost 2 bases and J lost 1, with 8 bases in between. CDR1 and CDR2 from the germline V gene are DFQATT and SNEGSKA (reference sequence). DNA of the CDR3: TGCAGTGCTAGACCATACAGCCAAGAGACCCAGTACTTC. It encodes CSARPYSQETQYF.